The 22 T cell receptor beta chains presented below share a single source sample, sequenced in a study of blood T cell repertoires in COVID-19. Only in-frame clones appear in the TCRdb table, and some are missing; sequencing was by immunoSEQ multiplex PCR. The table lists 300,000 or so clones, about 82% of them singletons. The sequenced material came from peripheral blood. These receptors were taken from a woman in her forties or fifties with active or convalescent COVID-19.

This chain uses TRBV19 with TRBJ2-5; D possibly corresponds to TRBD2 (5 bases). The germline V and J ends were trimmed by 3 bases and 0 bases, with 8 bases remaining between them. There are 14 residues in the CDR3. Looked up from germline, CDR1 is LNHDA and CDR2 is SQIVND (reference sequence). The CDR3 loop is CASSIGIHQETQYF. The CDR3 bases are TGTGCCAGTAGTATCGGGATCCACCAAGAGACCCAGTACTTC.

The chain employs TRBV29-1 and TRBJ1-1; no reliable D call. V was trimmed by 7 bases and J by 1 base, leaving 7 bases between them. The CDR3 covers 11 residues. The V gene's germline CDR1 is SQVTM and CDR2 ANQGSEA. CDR3 protein: CSGLWNTEAFF. CDR3 nucleotides: TGCAGCGGACTTTGGAACACTGAAGCTTTCTTT.

The chain has TRBV14 and TRBJ1-1, with 7 bases fitting TRBD1. V lost 2 bases to trimming and J lost 9 bases; unmatched junction nucleotides: 6. The germline gives CDR1 SGHDN, CDR2 FVKESK. The CDR3 loop spans 13 amino acids. The CDR3 is CASSQQEGAKAFF. DNA of the CDR3: TGTGCCAGCAGCCAACAGGAGGGGGCCAAAGCTTTCTTT.

The chain has TRBV25-1 and TRBJ2-1, with 8 bases that match TRBD2. From germline, CDR1 is MGHDK and CDR2 SYGVNS. The CDR3 is 16 amino acids. Trimming cost V 2 bases and J 3 bases; bases outside gene matches: 6. DNA of the CDR3: TGTGCCAGCAGTGAACCCCGCGGGGGGCACTACAATGAGCAGTTCTTC. This sequence encodes CASSEPRGGHYNEQFF.

This clone was seen a single time. This sequence joins TRBV7-8 and TRBJ2-1; D remains ambiguous. Germline loops: CDR1 SGHVS, CDR2 FQNEAQ. The V end lost 1 base, the J end lost 8 bases, and 18 bases lay between the germline ends. This CDR3 has 16 amino acids. The chain's CDR3 is CASSLESLAAGDEQFF. The CDR3 DNA is TGTGCCAGCAGCTTAGAATCCTTGGCCGCAGGCGATGAGCAGTTCTTC. Supplemented by reference TRBV7-8 and TRBJ2-1, the full variable domain reads GAGVSQSPRYKVAKRGQDVALRCDPISGHVSLFWYQQALGQGPEFLTYFQNEAQLDKSGLPSDRFFAERPEGSVSTLKIQRTQQEDSAVYLCASSLESLAAGDEQFFGPGTRLTVL.

This chain uses TRBV28 with TRBJ2-7, with D possibly TRBD1 on 5 matching bases. This CDR3 comprises 15 residues. Per germline, CDR1 MDHEN and CDR2 SYDVKM. The V end was cut by 3 bases, the J end by 3 bases, with 15 bases between. The CDR3 sequence: CASSLRQGDGYEQYF. CDR3 in DNA: TGTGCCAGCAGTTTGCGGCAGGGTGATGGCTACGAGCAGTACTTC.

The V and J genes are TRBV3-1 (or the pseudogene TRBV3-2) and TRBJ2-1; D unclear. There are 11 residues in the CDR3. Germline V gene lookup returns CDR1 LGHDT and CDR2 YNNKEL (reference sequence). The V end was cut by 4 bases, the J end by 9 bases, with 7 bases between. Here the CDR3 DNA reads TGTGCCAGCAGCCTTAGTAGTGAGCAGTTCTTC. This gives the protein CASSLSSEQFF.

The chain employs TRBV20-1 and TRBJ2-3; D is ambiguous. The length of the CDR3 is 10 residues. CDR1 and CDR2 from the germline V gene are DFQATT and SNEGSKA (reference sequence). Trimming took off 4 bases at V and 6 bases at J, with 5 bases between the two ends. The CDR3 sequence: CSATTDTQYF. The CDR3 DNA sequence: TGCAGTGCTACTACCGATACGCAGTATTTT.

This clone was seen just once. This CDR3 is also generated by other DNA sequences in the sample. The chain recombines TRBV19 with TRBJ1-1; 7 bases map to TRBD1. The junction had 0 bases not matched to a gene; V was cut back by 2 bases and J by 3 bases. This CDR3 region has 13 residues. Germline V gene data show CDR1 as LNHDA and CDR2 as SQIVND (reference sequence). CDR3 residues: CASSIQGDTEAFF. CDR3 bases: TGTGCCAGTAGTATACAGGGGGACACTGAAGCTTTCTTT.

The genes are TRBV9 and TRBJ2-1; 10 bases match TRBD2. Germline CDR1 SGDLS, CDR2 YYNGEE. Losses at the gene ends were 1 base for V and 4 bases for J; bases not matched to a gene: 2. CDR3 length equals 15 residues. The chain's CDR3 is CASSVKLAGYNEQFF. In DNA form, the CDR3 reads TGTGCCAGCAGCGTAAAACTAGCGGGATACAATGAGCAGTTCTTC.

CDR3 DNA sequence: TGTGCCAGCTCATCTCGACAAGACACTGAAGCTTTCTTT. Translating it yields CASSSRQDTEAFF. The chain couples TRBV18 to TRBJ1-1; D not resolved. V shed 5 bases and J shed 3 bases, with 10 bases lying between them. The germline CDR1 and CDR2 sequences are KGHSH and LQKENI. There are 13 residues in the CDR3.

J is TRBJ2-7 and V is TRBV19; the match to TRBD1 covers 8 bases. Germline CDR1 and CDR2: LNHDA and SQIVND (reference sequence). Trimming at V came to 6 bases and at J to 4 bases, leaving 14 bases not matched to a gene. This CDR3 is built from 16 residues. The CDR3 nucleotides are TGTGCCAGTAGCCGACTCTCCGGGACAGGCAAGTACGAGCAGTACTTC. This sequence encodes CASSRLSGTGKYEQYF.

This chain links TRBV15 with TRBJ2-1, with 7 bases fitting TRBD2. The CDR3 has 15 residues. With V trimmed by 0 bases and J by 9 bases, 8 bases remained unmatched. Germline V gene data show CDR1 as LNHNV and CDR2 as YYDKDF (reference sequence). The chain's CDR3 is CATSRDLGGNGEQFF. In DNA, the CDR3 is TGTGCCACCAGCAGAGATCTGGGGGGGAATGGTGAGCAGTTCTTC.

The V and J genes are TRBV7-9 and TRBJ1-2; a possible D gene is TRBD1 (6 bases). The CDR3 sequence is 14 residues long. Germline V gene lookup returns CDR1 SEHNR and CDR2 FQNEAQ (reference sequence). The ends were cut back, 5 bases at V and 8 bases at J, with 18 bases in the middle. As DNA, the CDR3 is TGTGCCAGCAGCGAGGGACATCGAACGGGAGGCTACACCTTC. As protein: CASSEGHRTGGYTF.

This chain connects TRBV4-1 to TRBJ2-7; 9 bases map to TRBD2. V shed 1 base, J shed 4 bases, and the junction held 20 bases outside the gene matches. Germline values: CDR1 MGHRA, CDR2 YSYEKL. The CDR3 loop spans 20 amino acids. The CDR3 nucleotides read TGCGCCAGCAGCCAAGGGAACCCCCGTTCGCTAGCGGGAAAATCGTACGAGCAGTACTTC. It translates to CASSQGNPRSLAGKSYEQYF.

This sequence joins TRBV7-2 and TRBJ1-2; D is ambiguous. The germline gives CDR1 SGHTA, CDR2 FQGNSA. Trimming left V 0 bases short and J 4 bases short, with 15 bases between. The CDR3 is 16 amino acids. The CDR3: CASSLAGFGNLYGYTF. CDR3 DNA sequence: TGTGCCAGCAGCTTAGCGGGCTTCGGCAACCTCTATGGCTACACCTTC.

The chain couples TRBV30 to TRBJ1-2; D is perhaps TRBD1 (5 bases). There are 15 residues in the CDR3. Germline CDR1 and CDR2: GTSNPN and SVGIG (reference sequence). V lost 4 bases and J 1 base, leaving 16 bases between the germline ends. In DNA form, the CDR3 reads TGTGCCTGGAACGCCGGAGGGGTCTTTAACTATGGCTACACCTTC. It encodes CAWNAGGVFNYGYTF.

This rearrangement joins TRBV4-2 to TRBJ1-2, with TRBD1 matching 8 bases. The CDR3 has 11 residues. The V gene's germline CDR1 is LGHNA and CDR2 YNFKEQ. The V segment lost 4 bases and the J segment 8 bases; nucleotides outside the gene matches: 0. This CDR3 is CASSRDRGYTF. In DNA, the CDR3 is TGTGCCAGCAGCCGGGACAGGGGCTACACCTTC.

This chain uses TRBV28 with TRBJ1-6; TRBD1 agrees at 8 bases. V dropped 3 bases and J dropped 2; count of bases not matched to a gene: 3. Germline V lookup: CDR1 MDHEN, CDR2 SYDVKM. This CDR3 has 16 residues. As DNA, the CDR3 is TGTGCCAGCAGTTTCGTGACAGGGGCCTATAATTCACCCCTCCACTTT. Protein sequence: CASSFVTGAYNSPLHF.

This clone was seen only once. CDR3 in DNA: TGTGCCAGCAGCTTTAGTGGTTCGAACACTGAAGCTTTCTTT. It encodes CASSFSGSNTEAFF. The chain is built from TRBV7-2 and TRBJ1-1, with D unresolved. The CDR3 is 14 residues long. The V gene lost 3 bases and the J gene lost 1 base, with 9 bases spanning the gap. Per the germline V gene, CDR1 is SGHTA and CDR2 is FQGNSA.

This clone was counted between two and nine times. The J gene is TRBJ1-6, the V gene TRBV19, with D maybe TRBD1 (5 bases). V was pared by 4 bases and J by 6 bases, with 10 bases between. Germline CDR1 and CDR2: LNHDA and SQIVND (reference sequence). The CDR3 has 14 amino acids. The CDR3 bases are TGTGCCAGTAGTAGCCAGACAGTTAATTCACCCCTCCACTTT. Its translation: CASSSQTVNSPLHF.

This clone was seen once. The rearrangement links TRBV28 to TRBJ2-7, with TRBD2 identical over 7 bases. Per germline, CDR1 MDHEN and CDR2 SYDVKM. With V trimmed by 6 bases and J by 2 bases, 7 bases remained unmatched. This CDR3 has 14 amino acids. CDR3 protein: CASRGGSPPYEQYF. CDR3 sequence (DNA): TGTGCCAGCAGGGGGGGGAGCCCCCCCTACGAGCAGTACTTC. The variable domain in full, with the rest retrieved from reference TRBV28 and TRBJ2-7, is DVKVTQSSRYLVKRTGEKVFLECVQDMDHENMFWYRQDPGLGLRLIYFSYDVKMKEKGDIPEGYSVSREKKERFSLILESASTNQTSMYLCASRGGSPPYEQYFGPGTRLTVT.